This T cell receptor beta chain was recovered during a study of shared clonotypes between healthy human individuals (dated by TCRdb to 2020 to 2021). A note on the overall study: Three men and a couple of women, aged 18 to 49 years, made up the cohort. For each donor, CD4 naive and CD4 memory were each run on three plates, CD8 naive on two plates, and CD8 memory on one plate. The study deeply sequenced blood TCR repertoires of five healthy adults to estimate repertoire size and the extent of clonotype sharing between individuals. Different laboratories and diverse techniques were used to prepare libraries and sequence TCR repertoires, to increase sequencing depth and limit assay-specific biases. Leukapheresis yielded between about 0.94 and 9 billion PBMCs per donor. The paper as a whole reports these results and caveats: Incomplete sequencing was indicated by rarefaction of sorted-subset datasets, despite the large sequencing depth. Estimated clonotype richness was generally larger for naive than for memory subsets. Based on pairwise subsampling, the degree of clonotype sharing among donors was expected to be affected by sequencing depth. When a handful of donors were compared, the shared fraction of clonotypes was around 5.1% for naive CD4, approximately 3.5% for naive CD8, about 2.4% for memory CD4, and 0.3% to 0.5% for memory CD8. Compared with non-shared clonotypes, the clonotypes found in all four sorted-subset donors had higher generation probabilities. Only blood was sampled, and tissue TCR repertoires likely differ from those in blood. The genetic and exposure-history diversity represented was limited by the small number of donors.

Donors were healthy HIV-negative adults with no recently reported acute infections or vaccinations. Every donor was a Caucasian adult residing in Nashville, Tennessee, USA. The CD8 memory samples were a combination of magnetically selected CD45RO+ cells and CCR7-negative CD45RA+ effector memory (TemRA) cells. After blood collection by leukapheresis, PBMCs were isolated using Ficoll-Histopaque density gradient centrifugation and then cryopreserved in the vapor phase of liquid nitrogen. Analytical flow cytometry was used to check the purity and quantity of every magnetically sorted T cell population. Each sorted fraction had its genomic DNA isolated and then quantified by UV absorbance on a Nanodrop 2000c. For this clone: Which antigen it targets is not known. No quality values exist for individual bases; no much larger clone is one base distant.

Using the deep immunoSEQ assay, multiplex PCR amplified TCR CDR3 regions from genomic DNA. Extracted genomic DNA from each cell subset was distributed evenly across all wells of several immunoSEQ 96-well plates, and each plate was treated as a replicate. For sorted subsets, each replicate PCR was loaded with roughly 0.2 ug genomic DNA, equivalent to 25,000 to 35,000 T cell genomes. Purified libraries were measured with a Qubit 3.0 fluorometer, size-checked on a Bioanalyzer 2100, and measured again with the KAPA Library Quantification kit. Every immunoSEQ 96-well plate was sequenced on a dedicated single-read 150-cycle Illumina NextSeq 550 flow cell. Under the source paper's analysis protocol: Because only junctional sequences without quality scores were contained in the immunoSEQ output, filtering matching that applied to full-length reads could not be performed. To assign V/J genes and CDR3, sequences were annotated using PyIR, a Python wrapper for IgBLAST v1.9, with IMGT germline references. Any read was removed if the V/J assignment was weak (E-value above 1e-6), the CDR3 was missing, or the read contained stop codons, out-of-frame junctions, or ambiguous translated residues. V3J clonotypes were defined as sequences sharing the same inferred V gene, J gene, and CDR3 amino acid sequence. The percentage overlap between two repertoires was calculated by dividing the number of shared unique clonotypes by the size of the smaller repertoire. Richness of each repertoire was evaluated using RTK rarefaction, the Chao1 estimator, and Recon v2.1 estimates of unobserved clonotypes. For all TCRbeta clonotypes obtained by the gDNA method from a few donors, generation probabilities were computed with OLGA. The immuneACCESS repertoire file appears here via TCRdb, limited to in-frame rearrangements. These files lack a portion of the clones; in checked studies, under half of the deficit traces to unresolved V genes, and the cause of the others is not known. V, J and clone size are those of that table, while D and trimming were read from the DNA. This sample holds hundreds of thousands of clones; approximately 97% were observed only once. The ten largest clones capture around 0.29% of the sample.

The V end loses 1 base and the J end loses 7 bases, and a stretch of 5 bases separates them. In the germline V gene (reference sequence), CDR1 corresponds to DFQATT and CDR2 to SNEGSKA. From the cysteine through the phenylalanine, the CDR3 covers 11 amino acids. Only the CDR3 region is kept as DNA, spanning 33 bases read in frame from base 1. The TCR originated in a man between 25 and 39 years old in good health. Rearrangement joined TRBV20-1 to TRBJ2-1; no confident D gene assignment can be made. The sequenced sample consisted of memory CD8+ T cells sorted from blood. Reading the label with the study, this specimen's cell subset or site is: CD45RO+ cells pooled with CCR7-negative TemRA cells. The CDR3 region reads CSARGVNEQFF. The nucleotides read TGCAGTGCTAGAGGCGTTAATGAGCAGTTCTTC.